Listed here are 9 T cell receptor beta chains from one sample, sequenced in a study of regulatory T cells in long-lasting Graves disease. Arm-PCR of CDR3 regions and iRepertoire HTBI primers were used to build TCR beta libraries. Each CDR3 protein gets one entry after TCRdb re-called the multiplex PCR reads with MiXCR. The sample holds 550,000 to 700,000 distinct CDR3 sequences, around 15% seen once. The time point is: newly diagnosed GD, antithyroid drugs for less than 3 months. PBMC-derived RNA was used for the TCR library. The sample was also reused in another study, on T cells in Graves' hyperthyroidism and ophthalmopathy.

The sequenced sample was peripheral blood mononuclear cells (PBMCs), obtained at new diagnosis, from a patient treated with antithyroid drugs. The receptors were gathered from a man aged 18 to 29 with Graves disease.

Many counts were recorded for this clonotype. The rearrangement links TRBV2 to TRBJ2-1; D uncertain. CDR3 length: 15 residues. Trimming shortened V by 6 bases and J by 3 bases, and 15 bases separated the two germline ends. Per germline, CDR1 SNHLY and CDR2 FYNNEI. CDR3 sequence reads: CASSSGPALYNEQFF. CDR3 coding DNA: TGTGCCAGCAGCTCCGGGCCCGCCCTCTACAATGAGCAGTTCTTC.

In its sample, this clonotype was seen a few times. The chain employs TRBV20-1 and TRBJ2-1; maybe TRBD2 (5 bases). Germline V gives CDR1 DFQATT, CDR2 SNEGSKA (reference sequence). The CDR3 length is 11 residues. V was pared by 4 bases and J by 12 bases, with 13 bases between. The CDR3 DNA reads TGCAGTGCTATTGGAGGTTTAGGGCAGTTCTTC. Translating it yields CSAIGGLGQFF.

This clonotype has ten or more counts. J is TRBJ2-5 and V is TRBV11-2, with TRBD2 matching 9 bases. Germline assignment: CDR1 SGHAT and CDR2 FQNNGV. The CDR3 runs to 15 residues. After removal of 5 bases from V and 7 bases from J, the junction contained 11 bases not matched to a gene. The CDR3 region is CASSPGLAVGRTQYF. In nucleotides, the CDR3 is TGTGCCAGCAGCCCGGGACTAGCCGTAGGTCGGACCCAGTACTTC.

This clonotype was observed many times. The chain employs TRBV12-3 or TRBV12-4 and TRBJ2-7; possible D gene TRBD2, 6 bases. The CDR3 contains 12 residues. V lost 5 bases and J lost 5, with 10 bases in between. The CDR3 reads CASSITSNEQYF. The CDR3 DNA is TGTGCCAGCAGTATAACTAGCAACGAGCAGTACTTC.

This clonotype has a handful of counts. The V gene is TRBV27, the J gene TRBJ2-3; 10 nucleotides line up with TRBD2. The germline gives CDR1 MNHEY, CDR2 SMNVEV (reference sequence). The CDR3 loop spans 13 amino acids. V was clipped by 5 bases and J by 6 bases; unmatched bases: 2. The CDR3: CASSVAGGDTQYF. The CDR3 bases are TGTGCCAGCAGTGTAGCGGGGGGCGATACGCAGTATTTT.

A few counts support this clonotype. The chain uses TRBV5-1 and TRBJ2-1, with 10 bases matching TRBD2. V lost 9 bases and J lost 6; bases outside the gene matches: 9. The CDR3 totals 14 residues. The germline CDR1 and CDR2 sequences are SGHRS and YFSETQ. CDR3 DNA sequence: TGCGCCACAAAGCCTAGCGGGAGTACCAATGAGCAGTTCTTC. Translation: CATKPSGSTNEQFF.

The J gene is TRBJ2-7, the V gene TRBV11-2; TRBD2 matches 7 bases. The CDR3 is made up of 15 amino acids. The germline V gene encodes CDR1 SGHAT and CDR2 FQNNGV. V shed 4 bases, J shed 4 bases, and the junction held 10 bases outside the gene matches. The CDR3 loop reads CASSSLRRDYYEQYF. The CDR3, as DNA: TGTGCCAGCAGCTCCCTGCGGCGGGACTATTACGAGCAGTACTTC.

This clonotype was seen a few times. V gene TRBV14 combines with J gene TRBJ1-2, with TRBD1 as a possible D gene (5 bases). CDR1 is SGHDN, CDR2 FVKESK, per germline. Deletions cut 0 bases from V and 4 bases from J, with 15 bases between. This CDR3 has 16 amino acids. The CDR3 reads CASSQDLGREAYGYTF. The CDR3 DNA reads TGTGCCAGCAGCCAAGATCTCGGCAGGGAAGCCTATGGCTACACCTTC.

J is TRBJ2-1 and V is TRBV11-1; D possibly uses TRBD1 or TRBD2 (5 bases each). Germline assignment: CDR1 SGHAT and CDR2 FQDESV (reference sequence). Trimming cost V 5 bases and J 10 bases, with 12 bases left between them. The CDR3 is 12 residues long. CDR3 bases: TGTGCCAGCAGCCAAGACTGGGGGGAGCAGTTCTTC. Translated: CASSQDWGEQFF.